This entry is about one TCR beta chain. What antigen it recognizes has not been identified. Base quality data are lacking; no much larger clone is found one base away. The library was built by means of 5' RACE. The reads were generated on an Illumina HiSeq 2500. A second about 6 to 11 cycle PCR used a sample-barcoded 5' primer and a J-beta primer mix. A template-switch 5' adaptor carrying 12 random nucleotides introduced a unique molecular identifier onto each TCR beta cDNA molecule. Each sample yielded at least 3 million CDR3-containing paired-end reads. First-strand cDNA was synthesized from all RNA with the Mint cDNA synthesis kit, primed by a TRBC-specific oligonucleotide. Following uracil-DNA glycosylase treatment, a first 18-cycle PCR with universal primers M1SS and BC2_uni_R was performed on all cDNA. The original methods were these. For normalization, 1 million high-quality reads were randomly selected from each sample, with every read carrying a distinct molecular identifier. Instead of being binned into consensus sequences, reads with shared molecular identifiers were discarded. MiTCR, run with a Q25 quality threshold and the strictest error-elimination algorithm, handled CDR3 identification, clonotype clustering and error correction. A nonparametric unseen species model with Euler transformation was used to estimate lower-bound total TCR beta diversity. TCRdb ran its own pipeline on the public reads, namely fastp trimming at Q25 and MiXCR clone calling, and kept in-frame beta chains. Entries that share a CDR3 protein sequence are merged under the most common genes and DNA. These V and J calls originate from TCRdb's pipeline instead of the authors' own analysis. The sample yields about 780,000 distinct CDR3 sequences; about 47% were counted once. The top ten clones comprise 15% to 20% of the sample.

Systemically healthy Caucasian individuals from Russia, around 38 in total and aged roughly 6 to 90 years, were included as donors. Each donor gave 8 to 10 milliliters of peripheral blood, collected into EDTA-treated Vacutainer tubes. PBMCs were isolated by Ficoll-Paque density-gradient centrifugation, with at least 7 million obtained per sample. Trizol reagent was used to extract total RNA from the PBMCs, yielding at least 5 micrograms per sample. The percentages of naive CD45RAhigh/CD27high T cells were determined by flow cytometry on a PBMC aliquot from every donor. The sample comes from a study of blood T cells in healthy people across ages (dated by TCRdb to the mid-2010s). In the study overall: In model experiments, template switching captured roughly one uniquely barcoded TCR beta cDNA molecule for every two T cells. To avoid experimental bias, donors of different ages were distributed randomly across sequencing lanes. The study analyzed two additional independent replicas of 1 million unique cDNA reads from the same blood draw for two donors, one aged 18 to 30 and one aged 80 or older. To track age-related changes in TCR beta repertoire diversity, the study relied on deep sequencing normalized with unique cDNA molecular identifiers. Donors were grouped into four age groups: young (average roughly 17 years), middle-aged (under 40), aged (roughly 67) and long-lived (roughly 80).

The germline V gene gives CDR1 as MNHEY and CDR2 as SVGAGI. Unmatched junction bases come to 4, with V trimmed by 6 bases and J by 1 base. The CDR3, cysteine through phenylalanine, is 15 amino acids long. Just the 45-base CDR3 DNA is kept, in frame starting at base 1. What the study reported, not specific to this receptor: Because profiling used bulk unsorted PBMCs, naive and antigen-experienced compartments could not be compared conclusively. Estimates of total diversity based on one million sequenced T cells were considered lower bounds and underestimates. Because donor CMV infection status was unknown, age-related changes in expanded clonotypes were potentially confounded. Compared with the aged group, the long-lived group had more naive CD4+ T cells, fewer expanded clones and increased TCR diversity, suggesting age selection. Observed TCR beta diversity per million T cells fell roughly linearly with age, and a significant reduction was already apparent by age roughly 40. The percentage of naive T cells measured by flow cytometry correlated strongly with observed TCR beta diversity.

The origin of this receptor is a man older than 75 in good health. The V and J genes are TRBV6-5 and TRBJ2-5, and 11 bases in between align with TRBD2. Sequenced material: blood. CDR3 region: CASRDSGRGQETQYF. The nucleotides read TGTGCCAGCAGAGATAGCGGGAGGGGCCAAGAGACCCAGTACTTC.